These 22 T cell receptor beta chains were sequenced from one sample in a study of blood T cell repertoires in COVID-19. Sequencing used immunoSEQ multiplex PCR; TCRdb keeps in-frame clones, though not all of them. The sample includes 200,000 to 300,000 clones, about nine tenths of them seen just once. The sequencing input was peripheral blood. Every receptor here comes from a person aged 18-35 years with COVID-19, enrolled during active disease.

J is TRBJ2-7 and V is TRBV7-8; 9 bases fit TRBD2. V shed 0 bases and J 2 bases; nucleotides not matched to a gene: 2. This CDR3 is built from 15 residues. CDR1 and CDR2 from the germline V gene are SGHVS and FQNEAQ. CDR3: CASSLAAGGPYEQYF. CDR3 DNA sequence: TGTGCCAGCAGCTTAGCGGCGGGAGGGCCCTACGAGCAGTACTTC.

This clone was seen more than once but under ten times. CDR3 sequence reads: CASSPALAKNIQYF. Here the CDR3 DNA reads TGTGCCAGCAGTCCCGCACTAGCCAAAAACATTCAGTACTTC. The chain carries TRBV2 and TRBJ2-4, with D uncertain. CDR3 length: 14 amino acids. In germline, CDR1 is SNHLY, CDR2 FYNNEI. Trimming pared 5 bases from V and 0 bases from J, leaving 8 bases between. Full variable domain (outside the CDR3, taken from reference TRBV2 and TRBJ2-4): EPEVTQTPSHQVTQMGQEVILRCVPISNHLYFYWYRQILGQKVEFLVSFYNNEISEKSEIFDDQFSVERPDGSNFTLKIRSTKLEDSAMYFCASSPALAKNIQYFGAGTRLSVL.

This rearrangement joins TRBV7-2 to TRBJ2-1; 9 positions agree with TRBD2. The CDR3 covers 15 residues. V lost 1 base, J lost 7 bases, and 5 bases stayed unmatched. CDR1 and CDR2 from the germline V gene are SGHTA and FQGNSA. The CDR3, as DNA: TGTGCCAGCAGCTTAGGAGCGGGAGGCATAAATGAGCAGTTCTTC. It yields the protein CASSLGAGGINEQFF.

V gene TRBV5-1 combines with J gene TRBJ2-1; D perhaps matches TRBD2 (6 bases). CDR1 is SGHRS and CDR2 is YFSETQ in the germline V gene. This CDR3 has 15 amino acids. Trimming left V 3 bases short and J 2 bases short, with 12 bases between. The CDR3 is CASSSGTVAYNEQFF. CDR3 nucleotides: TGCGCCAGCAGCTCGGGGACTGTGGCCTACAATGAGCAGTTCTTC. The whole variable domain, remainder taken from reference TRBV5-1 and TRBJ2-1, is KAGVTQTPRYLIKTRGQQVTLSCSPISGHRSVSWYQQTPGQGLQFLFEYFSETQRNKGNFPGRFSGRQFSNSRSEMNVSTLELGDSALYLCASSSGTVAYNEQFFGPGTRLTVL.

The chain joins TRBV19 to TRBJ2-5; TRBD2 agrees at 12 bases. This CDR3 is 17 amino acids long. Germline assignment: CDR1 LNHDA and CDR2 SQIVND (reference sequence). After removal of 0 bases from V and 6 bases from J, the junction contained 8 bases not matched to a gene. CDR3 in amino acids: CASSIDGLAGGRKTQYF. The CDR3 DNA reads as TGTGCCAGTAGTATAGATGGCCTAGCGGGAGGGCGGAAGACCCAGTACTTC.

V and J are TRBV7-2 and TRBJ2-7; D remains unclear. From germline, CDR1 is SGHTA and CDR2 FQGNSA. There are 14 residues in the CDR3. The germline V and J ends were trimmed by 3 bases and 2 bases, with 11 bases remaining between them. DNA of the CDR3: TGTGCCAGCAGCTTCCGGGTCGAGGCCTACGAGCAGTACTTC. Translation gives CASSFRVEAYEQYF.

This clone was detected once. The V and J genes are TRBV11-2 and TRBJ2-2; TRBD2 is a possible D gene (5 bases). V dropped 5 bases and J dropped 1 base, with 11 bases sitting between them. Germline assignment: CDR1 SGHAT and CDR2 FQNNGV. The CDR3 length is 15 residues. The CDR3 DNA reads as TGTGCCAGCAGCAGGAGCGGAGAGAACACCGGGGAGCTGTTTTTT. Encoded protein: CASSRSGENTGELFF.

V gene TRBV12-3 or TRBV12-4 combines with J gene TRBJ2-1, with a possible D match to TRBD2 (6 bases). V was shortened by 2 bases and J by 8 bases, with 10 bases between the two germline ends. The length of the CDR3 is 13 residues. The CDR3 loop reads CASSLRLGDEQFF. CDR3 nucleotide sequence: TGTGCCAGCAGTTTACGACTAGGTGATGAGCAGTTCTTC.

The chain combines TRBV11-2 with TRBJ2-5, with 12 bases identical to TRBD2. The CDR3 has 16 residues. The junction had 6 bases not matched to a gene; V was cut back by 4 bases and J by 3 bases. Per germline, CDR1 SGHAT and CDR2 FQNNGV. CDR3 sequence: CASSSGTSGFKETQYF. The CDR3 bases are TGTGCCAGCAGCTCCGGGACTAGCGGGTTTAAAGAGACCCAGTACTTC.

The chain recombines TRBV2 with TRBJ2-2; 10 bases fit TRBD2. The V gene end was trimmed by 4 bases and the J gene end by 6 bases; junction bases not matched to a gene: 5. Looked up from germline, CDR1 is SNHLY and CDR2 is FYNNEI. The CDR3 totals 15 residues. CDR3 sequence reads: CASSVIAGGPGELFF. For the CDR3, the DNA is TGTGCCAGCAGTGTTATAGCGGGAGGCCCCGGGGAGCTGTTTTTT.

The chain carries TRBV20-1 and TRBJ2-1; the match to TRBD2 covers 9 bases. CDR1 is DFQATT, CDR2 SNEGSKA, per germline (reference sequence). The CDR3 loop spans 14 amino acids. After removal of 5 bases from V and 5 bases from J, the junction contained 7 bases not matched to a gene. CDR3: CSARGVAGDNEQFF. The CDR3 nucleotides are TGCAGTGCTCGTGGGGTAGCGGGAGACAATGAGCAGTTCTTC.

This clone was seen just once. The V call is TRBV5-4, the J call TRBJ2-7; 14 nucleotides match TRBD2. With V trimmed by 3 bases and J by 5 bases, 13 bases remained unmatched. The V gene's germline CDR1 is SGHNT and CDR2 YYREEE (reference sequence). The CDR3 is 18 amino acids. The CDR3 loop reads CASSSGGGLAGAPHEQYF. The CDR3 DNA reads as TGTGCCAGCAGCTCCGGGGGGGGACTAGCGGGGGCTCCCCACGAGCAGTACTTC.

The CDR3 nucleotides read TGTGCCAGCTCTCCGAGTAGGGTAGCGGGAGGGAGTGAGCAGTTCTTC. This translates into CASSPSRVAGGSEQFF. The rearrangement joins TRBV7-2 to TRBJ2-1; TRBD2 matches 11 bases. V was clipped by 8 bases and J by 9 bases; unmatched bases: 15. CDR3 length equals 16 residues. Germline lookup yields CDR1 SGHTA and CDR2 FQGNSA.

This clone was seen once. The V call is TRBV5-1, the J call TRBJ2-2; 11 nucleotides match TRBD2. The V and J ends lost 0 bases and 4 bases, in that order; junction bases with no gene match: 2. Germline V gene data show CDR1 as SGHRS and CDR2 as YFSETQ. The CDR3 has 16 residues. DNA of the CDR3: TGCGCCAGCAGCTTGGGACTAGCGGGACGCACCGGGGAGCTGTTTTTT. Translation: CASSLGLAGRTGELFF.

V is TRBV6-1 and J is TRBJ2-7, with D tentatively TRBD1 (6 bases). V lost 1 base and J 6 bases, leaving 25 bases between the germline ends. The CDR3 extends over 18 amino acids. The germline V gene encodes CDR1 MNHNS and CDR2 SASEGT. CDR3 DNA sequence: TGTGCCAGCAGTGAAGTCTCCTTTGTGGGGACAAGGATTTCCGAGCAGTACTTC. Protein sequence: CASSEVSFVGTRISEQYF.

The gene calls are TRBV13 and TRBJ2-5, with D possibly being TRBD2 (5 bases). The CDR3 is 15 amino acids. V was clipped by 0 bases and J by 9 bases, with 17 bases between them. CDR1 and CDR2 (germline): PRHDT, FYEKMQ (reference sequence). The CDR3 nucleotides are TGTGCCAGCAGCTTAGGCCAAGGCGGGCTCCGGGCCCAGTACTTC. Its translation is CASSLGQGGLRAQYF.

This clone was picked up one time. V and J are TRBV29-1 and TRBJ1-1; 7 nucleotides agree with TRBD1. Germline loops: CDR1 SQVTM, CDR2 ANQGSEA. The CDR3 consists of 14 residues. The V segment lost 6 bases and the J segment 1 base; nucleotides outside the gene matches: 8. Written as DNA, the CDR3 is TGCAGCGTAACTGAACAGGGGACGAACACTGAAGCTTTCTTT. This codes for CSVTEQGTNTEAFF.

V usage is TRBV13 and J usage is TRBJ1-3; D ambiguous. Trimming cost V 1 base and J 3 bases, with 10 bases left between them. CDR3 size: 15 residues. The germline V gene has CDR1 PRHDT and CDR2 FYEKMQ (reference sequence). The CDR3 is CASSLAGKGGNTIYF. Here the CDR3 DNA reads TGTGCCAGCAGCTTAGCGGGGAAGGGTGGAAACACCATATATTTT.

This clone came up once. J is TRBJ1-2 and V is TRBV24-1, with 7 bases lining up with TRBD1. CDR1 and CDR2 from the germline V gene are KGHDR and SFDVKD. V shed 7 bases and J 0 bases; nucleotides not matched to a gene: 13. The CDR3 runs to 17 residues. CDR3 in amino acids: CATRPGTESYSNYGYTF. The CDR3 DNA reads TGTGCCACCAGGCCCGGGACAGAGAGTTATTCTAACTATGGCTACACCTTC.

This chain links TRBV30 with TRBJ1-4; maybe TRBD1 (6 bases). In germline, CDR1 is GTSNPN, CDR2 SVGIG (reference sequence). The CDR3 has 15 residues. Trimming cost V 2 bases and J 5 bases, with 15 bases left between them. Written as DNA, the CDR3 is TGTGCCTGGAGTTCGGGGGGGCTGCTAAATGAAAAACTGTTTTTT. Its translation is CAWSSGGLLNEKLFF.

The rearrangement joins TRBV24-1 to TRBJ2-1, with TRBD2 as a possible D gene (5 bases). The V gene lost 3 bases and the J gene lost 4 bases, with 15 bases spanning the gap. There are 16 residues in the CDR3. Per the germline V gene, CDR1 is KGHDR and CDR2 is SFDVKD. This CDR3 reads CATSDGEPGLYNEQFF. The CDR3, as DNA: TGTGCCACCAGTGATGGGGAGCCGGGCTTGTACAATGAGCAGTTCTTC.

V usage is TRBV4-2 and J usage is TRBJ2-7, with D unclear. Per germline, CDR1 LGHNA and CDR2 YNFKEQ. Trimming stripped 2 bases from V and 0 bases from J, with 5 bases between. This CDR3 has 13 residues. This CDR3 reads CASSQSTSYEQYF. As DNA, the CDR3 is TGTGCCAGCAGCCAATCTACCTCCTACGAGCAGTACTTC.